This is a list of T cell receptor beta chains from one sample in a study of T cells after yellow fever vaccination. MiXCR was run by TCRdb on the 5' RACE reads, yielding one entry per CDR3 protein. This sample has hundreds of thousands of distinct CDR3 sequences; roughly 13% occur once, and the top ten carry over 12%. This specimen was PBMCs, taken on the day of the yellow fever booster vaccination. The receptors derive from a man between 25 and 39 years old who received the YFV17D yellow fever vaccine. Both conserved end residues are trimmed from each CDR3. A D gene is named only where the DNA matches it firmly.

TRBD2	TRBV20-1	TRBJ2-3	SASSWTSGTDTQY
TRBD2	TRBV4-2	TRBJ2-3	ASSQAAGVGTDTQY
.	TRBV15	TRBJ2-7	ATSRDYGETYEQY
.	TRBV19	TRBJ2-3	ASSIFGPVSPDTQY
.	TRBV12-3/TRBV12-4	TRBJ2-2	ASRVGRLNTGELF
.	TRBV27	TRBJ2-7	ASSFQSPGEQY
.	TRBV4-3	TRBJ2-5	ASSQTSKETQY
.	TRBV19	TRBJ1-4	ASSTLRGGVVEKLF
.	TRBV29-1	TRBJ1-1	SGGENVNTEAF
.	TRBV7-8	TRBJ2-1	ASSRGLYNEQF
.	TRBV27	TRBJ1-5	ASSLEYSNQPQH
TRBD1	TRBV29-1	TRBJ2-7	SVRDRDYEQY
TRBD2	TRBV11-2	TRBJ2-1	ASSLEGTSGLGEQF
.	TRBV2	TRBJ2-3	ASSERGTTDTQY
TRBD2	TRBV28	TRBJ2-1	ASVAGGFHHEQF
.	TRBV9	TRBJ2-3	ASSVALDTQY
.	TRBV12-3/TRBV12-4	TRBJ2-7	ASSPSRVSYEQY
TRBD1	TRBV12-3/TRBV12-4	TRBJ1-3	ASSSSGTGAGNTIY
.	TRBV14	TRBJ2-2	ASSQVYGAGELF
TRBD1	TRBV6-1	TRBJ1-2	ASRDGQGAGYGYT
TRBD2	TRBV6-1	TRBJ2-1	ASTTSGVSYNEQF
.	TRBV5-1	TRBJ2-7	ASSLDPLYEQY
.	TRBV6-2/TRBV6-3	TRBJ2-4	ASGTKNIQY
TRBD1	TRBV3-1	TRBJ1-2	ASSLDRDRGRGGYT
.	TRBV29-1	TRBJ2-3	SVDPGGRPTDTQY
TRBD1	TRBV11-2	TRBJ1-2	ASSANRGNRGYT
.	TRBV20-1	TRBJ1-1	RPEARNTEAF
TRBD2	TRBV5-4	TRBJ2-7	ASSSVAGSLYEQY
.	TRBV7-2	TRBJ1-4	ASSGGDTSF
TRBD2	TRBV28	TRBJ2-1	ASSHLLAETYNEQF
.	TRBV7-9	TRBJ2-3	ASSLPRLGRGTQY
.	TRBV25-1	TRBJ1-2	ASSEFLDYGYT
TRBD1	TRBV20-1	TRBJ1-1	SARGLPGGRNTEAF
TRBD2	TRBV20-1	TRBJ2-2	SASPSGRAGELF
.	TRBV29-1	TRBJ1-1	SGGRENSLGAF
.	TRBV4-3	TRBJ2-1	ASSQELLSTEQF
TRBD1	TRBV5-1	TRBJ2-2	ASSLMGQGTAGELF
TRBD2	TRBV20-1	TRBJ2-3	SARSGATDTQY
.	TRBV23-1	TRBJ2-5	ASSHIPQETQY
.	TRBV5-1	TRBJ2-7	ASSWPRDFGEQY